The 2 T cell receptor beta chains presented below share a single source sample, sequenced in a study of T cells in Graves' hyperthyroidism and ophthalmopathy. Amplification of TCR beta CDR3 regions was performed using RNA transcripts as template. With the HTBI primer set, the TCR CDR3 went through a first round of RT-PCR. TCRdb processed the multiplex PCR reads anew with MiXCR; each CDR3 protein has one entry. The sample lists 600,000 or so distinct CDR3 sequences, more than 12% occurring once. Input material: blood. The receptor source for this set is a woman aged 50 to 60 with Graves' ophthalmopathy.

In its sample, this clonotype was seen many times. This chain links TRBV28 with TRBJ2-1; D not certain. The V and J ends lost 5 bases and 7 bases respectively, with 12 bases between them. This CDR3 comprises 13 residues. In germline, CDR1 is MDHEN, CDR2 SYDVKM. The CDR3 DNA follows: TGTGCCAGCAGTACGTTGAACCCGAATGAGCAGTTCTTC. It is translated as CASSTLNPNEQFF.

This clonotype was recorded many times. The chain is built from TRBV30 and TRBJ1-1; 7 bases line up with TRBD1. The V gene's germline CDR1 is GTSNPN and CDR2 SVGIG (reference sequence). Trimming at V came to 2 bases and at J to 5 bases, leaving 14 bases not matched to a gene. CDR3 length equals 16 residues. The CDR3 region is CAWSLRTGAASTEAFF. The CDR3, as DNA: TGTGCCTGGAGTCTTCGAACAGGGGCCGCCTCTACTGAAGCTTTCTTT.